The 4 T cell receptor beta chains listed next were all sequenced from one sample in a study of T cells in Graves' hyperthyroidism and ophthalmopathy. What was amplified from RNA transcripts were TCR beta CDR3 regions. TCR CDR3 underwent first-round RT-PCR with the HTBI primer set. TCRdb re-analysed the multiplex PCR reads in MiXCR, keeping a single row per CDR3 protein. Here the sample spans around 690,000 distinct CDR3 sequences, 17% being singletons. The sample was blood. These receptors came from a man in his fifties with Graves' hyperthyroidism.

This clonotype was found many times. The chain joins TRBV7-2 to TRBJ2-5, with TRBD2 identical over 11 bases. V gave up 4 bases and J gave up 5 bases; unmatched junction bases: 6. Looked up from germline, CDR1 is SGHTA and CDR2 is FQGNSA. The CDR3 sequence is 15 residues long. The CDR3 is CASSYRLAGRETQYF. In DNA, the CDR3 is TGTGCCAGCAGCTATCGACTAGCGGGAAGGGAGACCCAGTACTTC.

This clonotype has a count of ten or more. This chain links TRBV20-1 with TRBJ2-7; TRBD2 aligns across 10 bases. The CDR3 is 13 amino acids. Germline V gene sequence: CDR1 DFQATT, CDR2 SNEGSKA (reference sequence). V shed 3 bases and J 5 bases; nucleotides not matched to a gene: 4. The CDR3 bases are TGCAGTGCTAGTCAGCTAGCGGGAGACGAGCAGTACTTC. It translates to CSASQLAGDEQYF.

The sample holds many counts of this clonotype. This chain links TRBV28 with TRBJ1-2; D gene unclear. CDR1 is MDHEN, CDR2 SYDVKM, per germline. V was cut by 3 bases and J by 7 bases, with 9 bases left in between. CDR3 length: 12 residues. CDR3 in DNA: TGTGCCAGCAGTTTGAGCGTCCGTGGCTACACCTTC. The encoded protein is CASSLSVRGYTF.

The chain recombines TRBV6-5 with TRBJ2-7; possibly TRBD1 for D (5 bases). The V gene's germline CDR1 is MNHEY and CDR2 SVGAGI. With 0 bases removed from V and 5 bases from J, the gap between germline ends came to 11 bases. The CDR3 length is 14 residues. CDR3 bases: TGTGCCAGCAGTTACTCAGCAGGGTCGGACGAGCAGTACTTC. This encodes CASSYSAGSDEQYF.